This TCR beta chain is from a study of Ad26.COV2.S vaccination and SARS-CoV-2 variants. This CDR3 is 12 amino acids long. The germline CDR1 and CDR2 sequences are SGHVS and FQNEAQ. V was clipped by 1 base and J by 9 bases; unmatched bases: 3. General study findings and limits: Possibly, TCR breadth and depth analyses underestimated total T cell responses.

The treatment was: roughly 19 received Ad26.COV2.S at low or high dose, single or two shots; about 5 received placebo; per-sample allocation not given. Material that was analyzed had been drawn on day 63 after the first vaccine or placebo injection. A word on this clone: Its antigen remains unidentified.

The method was immunoSEQ multiplex PCR; TCRdb's version includes in-frame clones alone and lacks a portion of them. This table holds over 400,000 clones, nearly 90% found once. The sequenced sample was peripheral blood, obtained in a trial of Ad26.COV2.S vaccine versus placebo. This clonotype originated in a person aged 18 to 65 who received the Ad26.COV2.S COVID-19 vaccine or a placebo. The chain uses TRBV7-8 and TRBJ2-7, with TRBD1 matching 7 bases. This chain's CDR3 is CASSLGHRGQYF. The CDR3 DNA reads TGTGCCAGCAGCTTAGGCCACAGGGGGCAGTACTTC.